The rows below give T cell receptor beta chains drawn from one sample of a study of T cells in Graves' hyperthyroidism and ophthalmopathy. One entry per CDR3 protein results from TCRdb running MiXCR on the multiplex PCR reads. The repertoire holds about 260,000 distinct CDR3 sequences, with around a quarter as singletons. The specimen sequenced was blood. These receptors came from a man aged 40-55 years with Graves' hyperthyroidism that later progressed to Graves' ophthalmopathy. CDR3s include the opening cysteine and the closing phenylalanine or tryptophan. The order of the fields is D gene, J gene, V gene, clone size, CDR3 DNA, CDR3 protein. A D gene is named only where the DNA matches it firmly. The listing skips clone size in some rows; elsewhere it reads once, few, many or a size class.

d_call: TRBD1
j_call: TRBJ2-7
v_call: TRBV6-1
clone_size: NA
cdr3_nt: TGTGCCAGCAGTGAAGAGGACAGGTTCTACGAGCAGTACTTC
cdr3_aa: CASSEEDRFYEQYF

d_call: NA
j_call: TRBJ1-1
v_call: TRBV15
clone_size: NA
cdr3_nt: TGTGCCACCAGCACCGGGACGGCGAACACTGAAGCTTTCTTT
cdr3_aa: CATSTGTANTEAFF

d_call: NA
j_call: TRBJ1-5
v_call: TRBV20-1
clone_size: few
cdr3_nt: TGCAGTGCTAGAGGAACGACCGTCAATCAGCCCCAGCATTTT
cdr3_aa: CSARGTTVNQPQHF

d_call: TRBD1
j_call: TRBJ1-1
v_call: TRBV12-3/TRBV12-4
clone_size: once
cdr3_nt: TGTGCCAGCAGTTTGGGGGACAGGGGGCATAACACTGAAGCTTTCTTT
cdr3_aa: CASSLGDRGHNTEAFF

d_call: NA
j_call: TRBJ1-1
v_call: TRBV11-3
clone_size: many
cdr3_nt: TGTGCCAGCAGCCCCTTTCATGGTGAAGCTTTCTTT
cdr3_aa: CASSPFHGEAFF

d_call: TRBD1
j_call: TRBJ1-3
v_call: TRBV11-3
clone_size: many
cdr3_nt: TGTGCCAGCAGCGTCGACAGGGACGGAAACACCATATATTTT
cdr3_aa: CASSVDRDGNTIYF

d_call: NA
j_call: TRBJ1-5
v_call: TRBV28
clone_size: NA
cdr3_nt: TGTGCCAGCAGTTTGCCCCTCCGGGGCCCAGAGGTCAGCAATCAGCCCCAGCATTTT
cdr3_aa: CASSLPLRGPEVSNQPQHF

d_call: TRBD1
j_call: TRBJ1-3
v_call: TRBV4-2
clone_size: NA
cdr3_nt: TGTGCCAGCAGCGTCCCGGGACAGGATCCATATTTT
cdr3_aa: CASSVPGQDPYF

d_call: NA
j_call: TRBJ1-2
v_call: TRBV6-5
clone_size: many
cdr3_nt: TGTGCCAGCAGTACACGACAGAATTTGGTTGGCTACACCTTC
cdr3_aa: CASSTRQNLVGYTF

d_call: NA
j_call: TRBJ1-2
v_call: TRBV20-1
clone_size: many
cdr3_nt: TGCAGTGCTAGCCCGCCCGGGACAAGGGGATATGGCTACACCTTC
cdr3_aa: CSASPPGTRGYGYTF

d_call: NA
j_call: TRBJ1-1
v_call: TRBV6-1
clone_size: many
cdr3_nt: TGTGCCAGCAGTGAATACCCTAATGAAGCTTTCTTT
cdr3_aa: CASSEYPNEAFF

d_call: NA
j_call: TRBJ2-4
v_call: TRBV7-2
clone_size: many
cdr3_nt: TGTGCCAGCAGCTTCGGCGGGGCCAAAAACATTCAGTACTTC
cdr3_aa: CASSFGGAKNIQYF

d_call: NA
j_call: TRBJ1-1
v_call: TRBV2
clone_size: many
cdr3_nt: TGTGCCAGCACAGGGGTAGTGGACACTGAAGCTTTCTTT
cdr3_aa: CASTGVVDTEAFF

d_call: TRBD1
j_call: TRBJ1-1
v_call: TRBV7-3
clone_size: many
cdr3_nt: TGTGCCAGCAGCTTAACTCGGGACAGAGAAGCTTTCTTT
cdr3_aa: CASSLTRDREAFF

d_call: NA
j_call: TRBJ1-5
v_call: TRBV20-1
clone_size: once
cdr3_nt: TGCAGTGCTATATCCGGCGGATACAATCAGCCCCAGCATTTT
cdr3_aa: CSAISGGYNQPQHF

d_call: NA
j_call: TRBJ2-5
v_call: TRBV20-1
clone_size: many
cdr3_nt: TGCAGTGCTAGAGATTGGGTGGGGGACATGTTAGAGACCCAGTACTTC
cdr3_aa: CSARDWVGDMLETQYF

d_call: NA
j_call: TRBJ1-3
v_call: TRBV3-1
clone_size: many
cdr3_nt: TGTGCCAGCAGCCAAGGGGGTTTAGGAAACACCATATATTTT
cdr3_aa: CASSQGGLGNTIYF